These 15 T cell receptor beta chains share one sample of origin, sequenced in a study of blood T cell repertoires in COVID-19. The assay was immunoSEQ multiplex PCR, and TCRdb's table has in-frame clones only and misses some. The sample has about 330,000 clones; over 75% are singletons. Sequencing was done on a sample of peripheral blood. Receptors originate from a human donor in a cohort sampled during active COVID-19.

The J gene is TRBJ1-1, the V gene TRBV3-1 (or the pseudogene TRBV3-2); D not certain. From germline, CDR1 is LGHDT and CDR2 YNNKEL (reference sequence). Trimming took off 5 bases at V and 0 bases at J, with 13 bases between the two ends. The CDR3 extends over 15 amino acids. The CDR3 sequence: CASSSERGLNTEAFF. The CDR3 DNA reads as TGTGCCAGCAGCTCAGAAAGAGGGTTGAACACTGAAGCTTTCTTT.

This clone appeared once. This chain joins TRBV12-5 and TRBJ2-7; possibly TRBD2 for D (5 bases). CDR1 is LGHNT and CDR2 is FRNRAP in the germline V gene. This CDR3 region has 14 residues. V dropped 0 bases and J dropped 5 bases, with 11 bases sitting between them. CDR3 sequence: CASGLVGGGNEQYF. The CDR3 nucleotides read TGTGCTAGTGGTTTGGTTGGAGGCGGAAACGAGCAGTACTTC. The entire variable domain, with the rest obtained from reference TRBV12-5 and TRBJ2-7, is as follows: DARVTQTPRHKVTEMGQEVTMRCQPILGHNTVFWYRQTMMQGLELLAYFRNRAPLDDSGMPKDRFSAEMPDATLATLKIQPSEPRDSAVYFCASGLVGGGNEQYFGPGTRLTVT.

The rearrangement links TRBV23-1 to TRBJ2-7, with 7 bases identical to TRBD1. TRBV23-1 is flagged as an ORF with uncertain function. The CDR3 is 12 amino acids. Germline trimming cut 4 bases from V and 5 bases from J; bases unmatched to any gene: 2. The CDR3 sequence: CASSRDRDEQYF. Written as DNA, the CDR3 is TGCGCCAGCAGTCGCGACAGGGACGAGCAGTACTTC.

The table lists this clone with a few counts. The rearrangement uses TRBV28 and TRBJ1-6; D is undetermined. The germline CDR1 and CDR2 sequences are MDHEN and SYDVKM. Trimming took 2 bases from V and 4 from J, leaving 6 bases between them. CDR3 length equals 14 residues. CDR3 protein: CASSLEVYNSPLHF. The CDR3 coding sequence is TGTGCCAGCAGTTTAGAGGTATATAATTCACCCCTCCACTTT.

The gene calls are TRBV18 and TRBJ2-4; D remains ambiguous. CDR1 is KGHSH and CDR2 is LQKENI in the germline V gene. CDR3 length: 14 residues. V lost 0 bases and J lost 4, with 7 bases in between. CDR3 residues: CASSPPNEKNIQYF. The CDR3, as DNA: TGTGCCAGCTCACCACCGAACGAGAAAAACATTCAGTACTTC.

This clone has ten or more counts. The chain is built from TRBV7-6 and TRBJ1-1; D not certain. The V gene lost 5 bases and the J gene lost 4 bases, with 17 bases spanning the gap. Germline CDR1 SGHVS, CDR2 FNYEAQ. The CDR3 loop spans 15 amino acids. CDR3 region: CASSSLMLGGTEAFF. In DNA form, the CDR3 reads TGTGCCAGCAGCAGTTTGATGCTGGGAGGCACTGAAGCTTTCTTT.

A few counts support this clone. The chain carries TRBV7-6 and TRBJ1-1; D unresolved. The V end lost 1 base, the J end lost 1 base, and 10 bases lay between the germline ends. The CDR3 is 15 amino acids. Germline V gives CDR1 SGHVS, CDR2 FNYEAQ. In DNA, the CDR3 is TGTGCCAGCAGCTTAGACGAGGCGGCGAACACTGAAGCTTTCTTT. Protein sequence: CASSLDEAANTEAFF.

In nucleotides, the CDR3 is TGTGCCAGCAGCTTAAAGGACAGCTCTGGGGCCAACGTCCTGACTTTC. This codes for CASSLKDSSGANVLTF. The genes are TRBV7-9 and TRBJ2-6, with D maybe TRBD1 (6 bases). The germline V gene has CDR1 SEHNR and CDR2 FQNEAQ (reference sequence). The CDR3 sequence is 16 residues long. The V end was cut by 2 bases, the J end by 0 bases, with 8 bases between.

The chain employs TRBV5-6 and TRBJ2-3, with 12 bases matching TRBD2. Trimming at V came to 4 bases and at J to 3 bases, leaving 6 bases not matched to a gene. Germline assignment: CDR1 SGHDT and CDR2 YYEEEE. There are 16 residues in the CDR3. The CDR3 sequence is CASSTLAGGPTDTQYF. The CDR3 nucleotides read TGTGCCAGCAGCACCCTAGCGGGGGGGCCGACAGATACGCAGTATTTT.

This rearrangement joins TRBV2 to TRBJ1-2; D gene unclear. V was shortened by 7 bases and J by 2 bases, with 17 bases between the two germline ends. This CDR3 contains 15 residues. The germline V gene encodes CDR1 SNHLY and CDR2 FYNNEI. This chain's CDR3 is CASTEGVRFNYGYTF. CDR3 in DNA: TGTGCCAGCACCGAGGGTGTCAGATTCAACTATGGCTACACCTTC.

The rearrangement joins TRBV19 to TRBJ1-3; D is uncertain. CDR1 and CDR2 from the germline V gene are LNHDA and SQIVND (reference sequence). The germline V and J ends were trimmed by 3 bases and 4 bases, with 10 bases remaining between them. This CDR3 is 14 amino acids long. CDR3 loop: CASSIRVGGNTIYF. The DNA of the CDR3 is TGTGCCAGTAGTATTCGGGTCGGAGGAAACACCATATATTTT.

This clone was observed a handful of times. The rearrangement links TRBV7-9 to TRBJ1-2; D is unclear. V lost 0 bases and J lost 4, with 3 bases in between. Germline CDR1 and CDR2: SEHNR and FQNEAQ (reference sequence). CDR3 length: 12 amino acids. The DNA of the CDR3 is TGTGCCAGCAGCTTAGCGGCCTATGGCTACACCTTC. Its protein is CASSLAAYGYTF.

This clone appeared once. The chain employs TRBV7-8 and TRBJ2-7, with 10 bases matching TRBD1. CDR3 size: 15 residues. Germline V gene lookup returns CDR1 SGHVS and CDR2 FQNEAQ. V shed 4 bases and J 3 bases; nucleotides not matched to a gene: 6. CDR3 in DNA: TGTGCCAGCAGCTCGTACCGGGACAGGGGCTACGAGCAGTACTTC. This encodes CASSSYRDRGYEQYF. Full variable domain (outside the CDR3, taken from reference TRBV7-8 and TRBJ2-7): GAGVSQSPRYKVAKRGQDVALRCDPISGHVSLFWYQQALGQGPEFLTYFQNEAQLDKSGLPSDRFFAERPEGSVSTLKIQRTQQEDSAVYLCASSSYRDRGYEQYFGPGTRLTVT.

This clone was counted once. The CDR3 region has the DNA TGCAGCGTTGAACCCAGGGAGGGAACGGATGAGCAGTTCTTC. Protein sequence: CSVEPREGTDEQFF. The V call is TRBV29-1, the J call TRBJ2-1; 7 nucleotides align to TRBD2. With 2 bases clipped from V and 8 bases from J, the junction kept 9 bases outside the gene matches. Germline assignment: CDR1 SQVTM and CDR2 ANQGSEA. The CDR3 has 14 amino acids.

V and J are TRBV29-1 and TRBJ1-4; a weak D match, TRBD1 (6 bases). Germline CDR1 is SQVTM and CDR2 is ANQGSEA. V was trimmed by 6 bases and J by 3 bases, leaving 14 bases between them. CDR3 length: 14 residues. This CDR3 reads CSVRGQNPNEKLFF. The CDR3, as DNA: TGCAGCGTGCGTGGACAGAACCCTAATGAAAAACTGTTTTTT.